This TCR beta chain was profiled in a study of control samples from healthy donors and cancer patients. Produced via immunoSEQ multiplex PCR; TCRdb's table is partial and in-frame only. The sample has tens of thousands of clones; roughly 90% are singletons. Sequencing used PBMCs. This clonotype was sampled from a woman in her forties or fifties with colorectal cancer.

The CDR3 is CATGLAGEETQYF. In DNA, the CDR3 is TGTGCCACCGGACTAGCGGGGGAAGAGACCCAGTACTTC. V gene TRBV10-3 combines with J gene TRBJ2-5, with 13 positions matching TRBD2. The V segment lost 10 bases and the J segment 3 bases; nucleotides outside the gene matches: 2. CDR1 and CDR2 (germline): ENHRY, SYGVKD. The CDR3 is 13 residues long.